Following are 30 T cell receptor beta chains from one sample sequenced in a study of T-cell reconstitution after alpha-beta-depleted transplantation in children. Preparation of the TCRbeta library involved a method that used unique molecular identifiers. TCRdb recomputed calls from the PCR reads with MiXCR, one row per CDR3 protein. This sample has hundreds of thousands of distinct CDR3 sequences; roughly 17% occur once, and the top ten carry 1.1%. This sample comprised PBMCs from the stem cell graft donor, obtained from the stem cell graft. The receptors shown here come from a human donor who donated a stem cell graft to a child with acute myeloid leukemia.

Only a few counts were recorded for this clonotype. The rearrangement uses TRBV29-1 and TRBJ2-1; D gene uncertain. V was cut by 3 bases and J by 7 bases, with 19 bases left in between. The CDR3 runs to 15 residues. Per the germline V gene, CDR1 is SQVTM and CDR2 is ANQGSEA. Here the CDR3 DNA reads TGCAGCGTTGATGTCAGCCGGATGGCTGAAAATGAGCAGTTCTTC. It encodes CSVDVSRMAENEQFF.

This clonotype was seen at least ten times. The chain combines TRBV29-1 with TRBJ1-4; the match to TRBD1 covers 9 bases. Germline V gene lookup returns CDR1 SQVTM and CDR2 ANQGSEA. This CDR3 is built from 15 residues. Losses at the gene ends were 3 bases for V and 5 bases for J; bases not matched to a gene: 7. The DNA for the CDR3 is TGCAGCGTTGATCCCTCCGGGACAGGGAATGAAAAACTGTTTTTT. It yields the protein CSVDPSGTGNEKLFF.

The sample holds a few counts of this clonotype. The chain links TRBV7-9 to TRBJ2-1, with D possibly being TRBD1 or TRBD2 (5 bases each). CDR1 and CDR2 (germline): SEHNR, FQNEAQ (reference sequence). V was clipped by 9 bases and J by 6 bases, with 12 bases between them. This CDR3 comprises 12 residues. This CDR3 reads CARGELGNEQFF. CDR3 sequence (DNA): TGTGCCAGGGGGGAGTTGGGCAATGAGCAGTTCTTC.

This clonotype came up many times. The chain recombines TRBV5-1 with TRBJ1-2, with D perhaps TRBD1 (6 bases). V was pared by 1 base and J by 5 bases, with 15 bases between. The CDR3 runs 15 residues. Germline CDR1 is SGHRS and CDR2 is YFSETQ. In DNA, the CDR3 is TGCGCCAGCAGCTTGTCGTACAGGGACGGGTATGGCTACACCTTC. Amino acids: CASSLSYRDGYGYTF.

The rearrangement joins TRBV5-1 to TRBJ1-3, with D maybe TRBD1 (5 bases). Germline V gives CDR1 SGHRS, CDR2 YFSETQ. V dropped 3 bases and J dropped 0 bases, with 10 bases sitting between them. The CDR3 has 15 amino acids. For the CDR3, the DNA is TGCGCCAGCAGCTGGGACGGGGACTCTGGAAACACCATATATTTT. Amino acid sequence: CASSWDGDSGNTIYF.

This clonotype was observed many times. The V and J genes are TRBV20-1 and TRBJ1-2; TRBD1 is a possible D gene (6 bases). Looked up from germline, CDR1 is DFQATT and CDR2 is SNEGSKA (reference sequence). V was clipped by 1 base and J by 5 bases, with 17 bases between them. The CDR3 runs to 15 residues. CDR3 DNA sequence: TGCAGTGCTAGAGTTTCCGACAGGAGCATTTATGGCTACACCTTC. It translates to CSARVSDRSIYGYTF.

Ten or more counts support this clonotype. V and J are TRBV6-5 and TRBJ2-1; no definite D call. CDR3 size: 16 residues. Germline V lookup: CDR1 MNHEY, CDR2 SVGAGI. Trimming pared 0 bases from V and 2 bases from J, leaving 11 bases between. The DNA for the CDR3 is TGTGCCAGCAGTTACTCCCCAAGGAGCCCCTACAATGAGCAGTTCTTC. This sequence encodes CASSYSPRSPYNEQFF.

This clonotype showed up just a few times. The rearrangement joins TRBV6-2 or TRBV6-3 to TRBJ1-2, with TRBD1 identical over 7 bases. V gave up 6 bases and J gave up 0 bases; unmatched junction bases: 7. CDR1 is MNHEY, CDR2 SVGEGT, per germline. The CDR3 length is 15 residues. CDR3 DNA: TGTGCCAGCAGCTGGGGACAGACTACTAACTATGGCTACACCTTC. It specifies CASSWGQTTNYGYTF.

The gene calls are TRBV27 and TRBJ2-1; TRBD1 matches at 7 bases. The CDR3 runs to 12 residues. V trimming: 4 bases; J trimming: 12 bases; junction bases outside the gene matches: 6. The germline V gene encodes CDR1 MNHEY and CDR2 SMNVEV (reference sequence). CDR3 sequence: CASSSGGKGQFF. The CDR3, as DNA: TGTGCCAGCAGTTCAGGGGGTAAGGGGCAGTTCTTC.

This clonotype was detected only once. The J gene is TRBJ2-1, the V gene TRBV30, with 9 bases that match TRBD2. The CDR3 length is 14 residues. CDR1 is GTSNPN and CDR2 is SVGIG in the germline V gene (reference sequence). Unmatched junction bases numbered 11, after V lost 5 bases and J lost 9 bases. The CDR3 protein is CAWLLGGGAGEQFF. DNA of the CDR3: TGTGCCTGGCTTCTCGGCGGGGGGGCCGGTGAGCAGTTCTTC. The complete variable domain, with remaining parts taken from reference TRBV30 and TRBJ2-1, reads SQTIHQWPATLVQPVGSPLSLECTVEGTSNPNLYWYRQAAGRGLQLLFYSVGIGQISSEVPQNLSASRPQDRQFILSSKKLLLSDSGFYLCAWLLGGGAGEQFFGPGTRLTVL.

The rearrangement uses TRBV7-2 and TRBJ1-6; TRBD1 might be the D (6 bases). Germline V gene sequence: CDR1 SGHTA, CDR2 FQGNSA. V dropped 1 base and J dropped 7 bases, with 11 bases sitting between them. The CDR3 spans 15 residues. In DNA form, the CDR3 reads TGTGCCAGCAGCTTAGACAGGGCCCCCAATTCACCCCTCCACTTT. Amino acid sequence: CASSLDRAPNSPLHF.

This clonotype was observed at least ten times. The rearrangement uses TRBV20-1 and TRBJ2-7; D gene unclear. The germline gives CDR1 DFQATT, CDR2 SNEGSKA (reference sequence). Deletions cut 4 bases from V and 0 bases from J, with 4 bases between. The CDR3 contains 11 residues. The CDR3 nucleotides read TGCAGTGCTATACGCTCCTACGAGCAGTACGTC. Its protein product is CSAIRSYEQYV.

This chain uses TRBV6-5 with TRBJ2-7; 9 bases align to TRBD1. Trimming at V came to 4 bases and at J to 4 bases, leaving 8 bases not matched to a gene. Germline V gene data show CDR1 as MNHEY and CDR2 as SVGAGI. This CDR3 has 15 residues. The CDR3 nucleotides read TGTGCCAGCAGTTTCGAGTCCGGGACAGGGTACGAGCAGTACTTC. It is translated as CASSFESGTGYEQYF.

V usage is TRBV12-3 or TRBV12-4 and J usage is TRBJ1-5; D possibly corresponds to TRBD1 (5 bases). Trimming took off 7 bases at V and 7 bases at J, with 20 bases between the two ends. The CDR3 consists of 15 residues. The CDR3 bases are TGTGCCAGCACCCGCTCGGGGGGGTCCAGGCAGCCCCAGCATTTT. Its protein product is CASTRSGGSRQPQHF.

This clonotype was observed many times. This chain joins TRBV10-3 and TRBJ1-2; D gene ambiguous. V lost 7 bases and J 3 bases, leaving 12 bases between the germline ends. The CDR3 totals 13 residues. The germline V gene encodes CDR1 ENHRY and CDR2 SYGVKD. The CDR3: CAITGALDYGYTF. Written as DNA, the CDR3 is TGTGCCATCACGGGAGCTCTGGACTATGGCTACACCTTC.

Concerning this clonotype: Just one base apart from a much larger clone, this may be a read error. The chain combines TRBV20-1 with TRBJ2-1; 7 bases align to TRBD2. The V gene's germline CDR1 is DFQATT and CDR2 SNEGSKA (reference sequence). This CDR3 has 16 amino acids. Germline trimming cut 3 bases from V and 0 bases from J; bases unmatched to any gene: 8. The CDR3 sequence: CSASRSGVTSYNEQFF. The DNA for the CDR3 is TGCAGTGCTAGTAGGAGCGGGGTTACCTCCTACAATGAGCAGTTCTTC.

The table lists this clonotype with a few counts. The chain carries TRBV5-1 and TRBJ1-1; D is uncertain. The CDR3 loop spans 14 amino acids. V was shortened by 2 bases and J by 11 bases, with 19 bases between the two germline ends. In germline, CDR1 is SGHRS, CDR2 YFSETQ. CDR3 protein: CASSFGVFERRAFF. CDR3 coding DNA: TGCGCCAGCAGCTTTGGAGTTTTCGAACGGCGCGCTTTCTTT.

This clonotype was counted many times. The rearrangement links TRBV20-1 to TRBJ2-7; 9 nucleotides align to TRBD1. This CDR3 is 14 amino acids long. Trimming at V came to 3 bases and at J to 4 bases, leaving 7 bases not matched to a gene. Germline values: CDR1 DFQATT, CDR2 SNEGSKA (reference sequence). The CDR3 loop is CSARVPGQGYEQYV. Written as DNA, the CDR3 is TGCAGTGCTAGGGTCCCGGGACAGGGATACGAGCAGTACGTC.

The chain carries TRBV5-1 and TRBJ1-1; weak D call: TRBD1 (5 bases). CDR1 is SGHRS, CDR2 YFSETQ, per germline. The V end was cut by 0 bases, the J end by 1 base, with 10 bases between. The length of the CDR3 is 15 residues. CDR3 in DNA: TGCGCCAGCAGCTTGGCGGGGGGTGCGAACACTGAAGCTTTCTTT. It encodes CASSLAGGANTEAFF.

The V gene is TRBV29-1, the J gene TRBJ2-6, with D possibly TRBD2 on 5 matching bases. The CDR3 is made up of 14 amino acids. Trimming shortened V by 7 bases and J by 0 bases, and 10 bases separated the two germline ends. In germline, CDR1 is SQVTM, CDR2 ANQGSEA. The CDR3 here is CSALEGSGANVLTF. CDR3 DNA sequence: TGCAGCGCCCTTGAGGGCTCTGGGGCCAACGTCCTGACTTTC. The full variable domain, its missing parts supplied by reference TRBV29-1 and TRBJ2-6, is SAVISQKPSRDICQRGTSLTIQCQVDSQVTMMFWYRQQPGQSLTLIATANQGSEATYESGFVIDKFPISRPNLTFSTLTVSNMSPEDSSIYLCSALEGSGANVLTFGAGSRLTVL.

This clonotype was found a few times. J is TRBJ2-7 and V is TRBV7-6, with D possibly called TRBD1 or TRBD2 (5 bases each). The V gene's germline CDR1 is SGHVS and CDR2 FNYEAQ. The CDR3 totals 14 residues. Trimming left V 1 base short and J 5 bases short, with 12 bases between. CDR3 loop: CASSLESRDHEQYF. The CDR3, as DNA: TGTGCCAGCAGCTTAGAGTCAAGGGACCACGAGCAGTACTTC.

This chain uses TRBV7-2 with TRBJ1-2; D is possibly TRBD1 (5 bases). V lost 7 bases and J lost 4, with 16 bases in between. The CDR3 totals 14 residues. From germline, CDR1 is SGHTA and CDR2 FQGNSA. The CDR3 spells CASTKAGGSYGYTF. The DNA of the CDR3 is TGTGCCAGCACTAAGGCGGGGGGGAGCTATGGCTACACCTTC.

This clonotype was seen repeatedly, ten times or more. The CDR3 nucleotides are TGCGCCAGCAGCTTCGAACAGGGCTACGAGCAGTACGTC. Translating gives CASSFEQGYEQYV. The rearrangement joins TRBV5-1 to TRBJ2-7; possibly TRBD1 for D (6 bases). CDR3 length: 13 amino acids. Between the trimmed V and J ends, which lost 2 bases and 3 bases, there was a span of 9 bases. Germline V gene sequence: CDR1 SGHRS, CDR2 YFSETQ.

This clonotype was detected a few times. The V call is TRBV20-1, the J call TRBJ1-2; possible D gene TRBD1, 5 bases. This CDR3 contains 15 residues. With 3 bases removed from V and 3 bases from J, the gap between germline ends came to 17 bases. Germline V CDR1 and CDR2: DFQATT, SNEGSKA (reference sequence). CDR3 DNA sequence: TGCAGTGCTAGGTTGGTCCAGGGAAAGGACTATGGCTACACCTTC. It codes for CSARLVQGKDYGYTF.

The chain links TRBV11-2 to TRBJ1-3; the D is unclear. In germline, CDR1 is SGHAT, CDR2 FQNNGV. V was clipped by 5 bases and J by 3 bases, with 8 bases between them. This CDR3 spans 13 amino acids. The CDR3 here is CASSLPDGNTIYF. CDR3 nucleotide sequence: TGTGCCAGCAGCCTACCTGATGGAAACACCATATATTTT.

The chain uses TRBV7-9 and TRBJ2-7; 8 bases are a match to TRBD1. V dropped 3 bases and J dropped 5; count of bases not matched to a gene: 9. This CDR3 region has 15 residues. Looked up from germline, CDR1 is SEHNR and CDR2 is FQNEAQ (reference sequence). This CDR3 reads CASSFAGTGKDEQYF. CDR3 nucleotide sequence: TGTGCCAGCAGCTTCGCCGGGACAGGTAAAGACGAGCAGTACTTC.

There are a few counts of this clonotype. V is TRBV2 and J is TRBJ2-1, with TRBD1 matching 9 bases. V lost 4 bases and J lost 6; bases outside the gene matches: 7. CDR1 and CDR2 (germline): SNHLY, FYNNEI. The CDR3 sequence is 15 residues long. The CDR3: CASSVEQGASNEQFF. For the CDR3, the DNA is TGTGCCAGCAGTGTAGAACAGGGGGCATCCAATGAGCAGTTCTTC.

The chain is built from TRBV20-1 and TRBJ2-7; 7 bases match TRBD2. The CDR3 sequence is 16 residues long. With V trimmed by 0 bases and J by 1 base, 9 bases remained unmatched. Germline V gene sequence: CDR1 DFQATT, CDR2 SNEGSKA (reference sequence). In DNA, the CDR3 is TGCAGTGCTAGAGATATGGGACGGGGGGTTTCCTACGAGCAGTACGTC. It specifies CSARDMGRGVSYEQYV.

This clonotype was counted at least ten times. The chain links TRBV27 to TRBJ2-2, with TRBD1 identical over 9 bases. Germline V lookup: CDR1 MNHEY, CDR2 SMNVEV (reference sequence). CDR3 length equals 14 residues. The V and J ends lost 8 bases and 5 bases, in that order; junction bases with no gene match: 6. CDR3 sequence: CASGYRGRTGELFF. CDR3 bases: TGTGCCAGCGGCTACAGGGGGCGTACCGGGGAGCTGTTTTTT.

CDR3 protein: CASSRQTSGGELFF. CDR3 bases: TGTGCCAGCAGTAGACAGACCTCGGGCGGGGAGCTGTTTTTT. The chain uses TRBV12-3 or TRBV12-4 and TRBJ2-2; a weak D match, TRBD1 (5 bases). The CDR3 is made up of 14 amino acids. V lost 5 bases and J 7 bases, leaving 14 bases between the germline ends.